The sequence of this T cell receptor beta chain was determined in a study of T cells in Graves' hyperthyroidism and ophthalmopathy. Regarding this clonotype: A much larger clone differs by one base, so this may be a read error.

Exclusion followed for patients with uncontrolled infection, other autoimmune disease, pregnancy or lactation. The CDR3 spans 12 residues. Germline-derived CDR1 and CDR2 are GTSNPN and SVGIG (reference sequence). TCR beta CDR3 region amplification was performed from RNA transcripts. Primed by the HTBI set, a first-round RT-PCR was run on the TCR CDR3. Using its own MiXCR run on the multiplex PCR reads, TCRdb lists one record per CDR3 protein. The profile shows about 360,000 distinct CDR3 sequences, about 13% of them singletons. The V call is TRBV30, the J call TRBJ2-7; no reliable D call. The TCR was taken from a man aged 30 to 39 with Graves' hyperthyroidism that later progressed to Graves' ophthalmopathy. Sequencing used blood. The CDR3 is CAWSVGLYEQNF. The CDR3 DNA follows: TGTGCCTGGAGTGTAGGGCTCTACGAGCAGAACTTC.